This T cell receptor (beta chain) was identified in a study of vaccination effects on CD4 cells after COVID-19. Clones were sequenced by immunoSEQ multiplex PCR, and TCRdb holds only the in-frame ones, with some missing. The sample carries around 11,000 clones, approximately 69% recorded once. Germline values: CDR1 SNHLY, CDR2 FYNNEI. The CDR3 loop spans 15 amino acids. Unmatched junction bases numbered 4, after V lost 6 bases and J lost 5 bases. On this clone: The antigen remains undetermined.

Within the ViraFEST assay, antigen-specific CD4+ T cells underwent expansion with viral peptide pools prior to sequencing. Culturing for roughly 10 days preceded CD4+ T cell isolation. The culture medium for approximately 1.9 million PBMC per well included around 9 IU/ml IL-2 and 8.5 to 10 ug/ml peptides. IL-2 medium took the place of half the medium on both days 3 and 7. The chain uses TRBV2 and TRBJ1-4; 12 positions match TRBD1. The TCR was taken from a human donor who received a COVID-19 vaccine. This specimen consisted of CD4+ T cells from PBMCs cultured with HCoV-229E spike peptides, obtained before COVID-19 vaccination. For the CDR3, the DNA is TGTGCCAGCAGGGGACAGGGGGCCCACAATGAAAAACTGTTTTTT. Translating it yields CASRGQGAHNEKLFF.